This T cell receptor beta chain is drawn from a study of technical replicates of blood from a few donors. This CDR3 has 13 residues. Trimming cost V 4 bases and J 5 bases; bases outside gene matches: 3. Germline loops: CDR1 SGHDT, CDR2 YYEEEE. This table comes from immunoSEQ multiplex PCR, and its TCRdb copy is limited to in-frame clones, with some not included. The repertoire holds tens of thousands of clones, around 94% seen once, with 4.1% in the top ten. The gene calls are TRBV5-6 and TRBJ1-2; TRBD1 matches at 9 bases. Sequenced material: PBMCs. The receptor's source is a human donor in good health. Some clones in this sample may be carry-over from other donors' samples. The CDR3 protein is CASSPGQGYGYTF. Written as DNA, the CDR3 is TGTGCCAGCAGCCCGGGACAGGGTTATGGCTACACCTTC.